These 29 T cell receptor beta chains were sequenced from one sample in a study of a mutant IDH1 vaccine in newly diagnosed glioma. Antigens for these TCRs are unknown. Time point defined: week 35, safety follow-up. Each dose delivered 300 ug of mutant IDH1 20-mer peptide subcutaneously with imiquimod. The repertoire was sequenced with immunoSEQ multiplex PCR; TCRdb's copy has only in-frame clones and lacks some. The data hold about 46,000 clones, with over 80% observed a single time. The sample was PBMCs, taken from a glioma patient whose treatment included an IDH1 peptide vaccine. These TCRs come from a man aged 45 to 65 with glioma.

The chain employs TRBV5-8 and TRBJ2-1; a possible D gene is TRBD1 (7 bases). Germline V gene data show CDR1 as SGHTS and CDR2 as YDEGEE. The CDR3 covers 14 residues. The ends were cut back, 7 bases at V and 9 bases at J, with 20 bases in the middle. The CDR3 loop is CASGQVGGRGEQFF. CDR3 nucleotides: TGTGCCAGCGGACAGGTGGGGGGCCGGGGTGAGCAGTTCTTC.

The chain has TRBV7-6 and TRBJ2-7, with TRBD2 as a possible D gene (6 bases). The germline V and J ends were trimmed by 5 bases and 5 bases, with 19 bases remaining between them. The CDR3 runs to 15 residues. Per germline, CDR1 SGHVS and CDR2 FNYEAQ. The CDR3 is CASSTGGVSIDEQYF. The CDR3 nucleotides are TGTGCCAGCAGCACCGGGGGAGTGTCCATTGACGAGCAGTACTTC.

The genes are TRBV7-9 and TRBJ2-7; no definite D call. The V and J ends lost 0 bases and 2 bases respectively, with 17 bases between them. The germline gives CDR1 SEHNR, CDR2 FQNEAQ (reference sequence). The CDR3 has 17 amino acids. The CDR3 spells CASSLASQVLIAYEQYF. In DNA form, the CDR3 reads TGTGCCAGCAGCTTAGCCTCCCAGGTACTAATTGCCTACGAGCAGTACTTC.

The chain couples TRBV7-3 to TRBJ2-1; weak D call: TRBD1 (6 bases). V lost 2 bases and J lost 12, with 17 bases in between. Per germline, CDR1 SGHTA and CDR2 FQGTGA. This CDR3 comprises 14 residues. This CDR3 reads CASSLALQGSRQFF. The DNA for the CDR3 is TGTGCCAGCAGCTTAGCCCTACAGGGTTCGCGGCAGTTCTTC.

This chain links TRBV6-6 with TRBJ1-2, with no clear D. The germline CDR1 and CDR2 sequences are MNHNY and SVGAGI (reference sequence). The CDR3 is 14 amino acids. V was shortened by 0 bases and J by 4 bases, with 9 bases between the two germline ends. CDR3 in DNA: TGTGCCAGCAGTTACTCCCCCGACACCTATGGCTACACCTTC. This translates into CASSYSPDTYGYTF.

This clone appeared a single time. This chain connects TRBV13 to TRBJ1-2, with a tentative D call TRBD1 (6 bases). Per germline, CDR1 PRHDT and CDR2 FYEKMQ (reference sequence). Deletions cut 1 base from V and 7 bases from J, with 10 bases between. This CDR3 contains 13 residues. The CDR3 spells CASSLATGSGYTF. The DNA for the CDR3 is TGTGCCAGCAGCTTAGCCACAGGGTCTGGCTACACCTTC.

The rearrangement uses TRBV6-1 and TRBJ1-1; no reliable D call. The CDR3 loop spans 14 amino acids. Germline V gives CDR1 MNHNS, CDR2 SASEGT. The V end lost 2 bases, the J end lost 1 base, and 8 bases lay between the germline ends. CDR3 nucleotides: TGTGCCAGCAGTGAACGTGGGCAGAACACTGAAGCTTTCTTT. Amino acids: CASSERGQNTEAFF.

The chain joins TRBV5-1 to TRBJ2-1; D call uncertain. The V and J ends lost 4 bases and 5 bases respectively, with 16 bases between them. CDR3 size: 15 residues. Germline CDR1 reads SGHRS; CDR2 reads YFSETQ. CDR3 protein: CASSLDPRRNNEQFF. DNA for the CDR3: TGCGCCAGCAGCCTGGACCCCCGGAGAAACAATGAGCAGTTCTTC.

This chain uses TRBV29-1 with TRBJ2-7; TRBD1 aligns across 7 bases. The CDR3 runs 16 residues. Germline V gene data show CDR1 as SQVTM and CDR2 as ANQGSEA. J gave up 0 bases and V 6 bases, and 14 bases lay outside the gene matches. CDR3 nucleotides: TGCAGCGTCGGCCTGGTGACAGGGACCCTCTCCTACGAGCAGTACTTC. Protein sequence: CSVGLVTGTLSYEQYF.

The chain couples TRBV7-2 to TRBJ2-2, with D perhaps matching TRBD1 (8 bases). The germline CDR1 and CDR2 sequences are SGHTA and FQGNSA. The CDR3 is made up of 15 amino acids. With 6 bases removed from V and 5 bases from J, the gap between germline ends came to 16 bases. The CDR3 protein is CASREQGGGTGELFF. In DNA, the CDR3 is TGTGCCAGCAGGGAACAGGGGGGAGGGACCGGGGAGCTGTTTTTT.

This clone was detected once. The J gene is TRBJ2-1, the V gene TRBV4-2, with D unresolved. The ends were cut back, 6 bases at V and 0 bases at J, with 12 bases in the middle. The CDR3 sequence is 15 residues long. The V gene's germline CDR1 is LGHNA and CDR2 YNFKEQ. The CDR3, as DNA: TGTGCCAGCAGTTTCAGCAGCAGCTCCTACAATGAGCAGTTCTTC. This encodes CASSFSSSSYNEQFF.

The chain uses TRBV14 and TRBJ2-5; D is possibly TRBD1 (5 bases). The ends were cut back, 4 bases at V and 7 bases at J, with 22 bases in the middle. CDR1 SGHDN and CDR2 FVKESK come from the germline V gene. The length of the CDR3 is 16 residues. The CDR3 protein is CASSPVRTLNQGTQYF. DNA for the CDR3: TGTGCCAGCAGCCCTGTGAGGACACTGAATCAGGGGACCCAGTACTTC.

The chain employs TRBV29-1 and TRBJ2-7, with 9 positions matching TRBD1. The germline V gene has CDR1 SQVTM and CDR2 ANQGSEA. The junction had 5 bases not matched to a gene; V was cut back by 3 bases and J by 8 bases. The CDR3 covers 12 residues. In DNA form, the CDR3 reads TGCAGCGTTGACCCGGGACAGGGTCAGCAGTACTTC. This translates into CSVDPGQGQQYF.

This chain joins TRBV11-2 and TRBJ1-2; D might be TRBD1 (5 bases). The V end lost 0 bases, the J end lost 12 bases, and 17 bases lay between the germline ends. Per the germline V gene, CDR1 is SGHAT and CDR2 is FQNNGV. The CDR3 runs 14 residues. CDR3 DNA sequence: TGTGCCAGCAGCTTAGACCGGACAAGTTCATTTAACACCTTC. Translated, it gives CASSLDRTSSFNTF.

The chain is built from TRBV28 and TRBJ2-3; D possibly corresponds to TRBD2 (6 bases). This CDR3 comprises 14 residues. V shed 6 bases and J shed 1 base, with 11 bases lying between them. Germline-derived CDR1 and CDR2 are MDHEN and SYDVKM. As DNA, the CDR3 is TGTGCCAGCAGATCCTCGGGGGGCACAGATACGCAGTATTTT. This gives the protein CASRSSGGTDTQYF. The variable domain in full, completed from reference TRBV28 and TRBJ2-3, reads DVKVTQSSRYLVKRTGEKVFLECVQDMDHENMFWYRQDPGLGLRLIYFSYDVKMKEKGDIPEGYSVSREKKERFSLILESASTNQTSMYLCASRSSGGTDTQYFGPGTRLTVL.

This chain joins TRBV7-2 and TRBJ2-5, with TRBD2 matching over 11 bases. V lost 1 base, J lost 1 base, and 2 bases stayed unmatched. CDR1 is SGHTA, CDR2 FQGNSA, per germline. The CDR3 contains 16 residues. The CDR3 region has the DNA TGTGCCAGCAGCTTAGGACTAGCGGGGCTCCAAGAGACCCAGTACTTC. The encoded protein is CASSLGLAGLQETQYF.

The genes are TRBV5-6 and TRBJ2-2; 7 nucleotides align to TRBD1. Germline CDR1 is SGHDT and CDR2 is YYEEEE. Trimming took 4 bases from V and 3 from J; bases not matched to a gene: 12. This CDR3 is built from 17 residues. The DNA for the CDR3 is TGTGCCAGCAGCCTGCGAGACAGGGCCCTTTACACCGGGGAGCTGTTTTTT. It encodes CASSLRDRALYTGELFF.

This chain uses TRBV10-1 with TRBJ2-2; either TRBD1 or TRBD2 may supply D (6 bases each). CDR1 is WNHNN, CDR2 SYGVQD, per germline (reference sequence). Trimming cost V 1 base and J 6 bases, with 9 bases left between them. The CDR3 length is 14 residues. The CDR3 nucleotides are TGCGCCAGCAGTGAGTACAGGGAGGCCGGGGAGCTGTTTTTT. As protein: CASSEYREAGELFF.

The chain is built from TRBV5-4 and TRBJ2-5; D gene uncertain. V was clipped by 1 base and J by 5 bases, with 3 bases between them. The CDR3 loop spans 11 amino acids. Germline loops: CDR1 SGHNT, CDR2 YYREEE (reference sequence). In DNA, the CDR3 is TGTGCCAGCAGCTTGCGGGAGACCCAGTACTTC. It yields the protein CASSLRETQYF.

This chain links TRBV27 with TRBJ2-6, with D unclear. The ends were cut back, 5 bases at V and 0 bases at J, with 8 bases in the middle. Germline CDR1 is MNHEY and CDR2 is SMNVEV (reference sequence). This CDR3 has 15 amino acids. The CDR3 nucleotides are TGTGCCAGCAGTCTGAGAACCTCTGGGGCCAACGTCCTGACTTTC. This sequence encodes CASSLRTSGANVLTF.

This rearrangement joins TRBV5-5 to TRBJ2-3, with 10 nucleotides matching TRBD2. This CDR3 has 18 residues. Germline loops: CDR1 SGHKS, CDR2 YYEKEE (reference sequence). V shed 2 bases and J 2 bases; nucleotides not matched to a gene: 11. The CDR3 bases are TGTGCCAGCAGCTTAACCCAGCGGGGGGGCCGGGACACAGATACGCAGTATTTT. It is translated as CASSLTQRGGRDTDTQYF.

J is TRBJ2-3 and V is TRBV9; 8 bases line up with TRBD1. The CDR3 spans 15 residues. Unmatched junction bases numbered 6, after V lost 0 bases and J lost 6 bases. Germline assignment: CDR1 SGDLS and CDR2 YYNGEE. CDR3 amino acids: CASSVVDRGLDTQYF. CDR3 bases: TGTGCCAGCAGCGTAGTAGACAGGGGATTGGATACGCAGTATTTT.

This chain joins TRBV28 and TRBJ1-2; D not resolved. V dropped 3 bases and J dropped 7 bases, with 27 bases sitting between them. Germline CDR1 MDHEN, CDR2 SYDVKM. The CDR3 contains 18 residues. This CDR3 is CASSFPAVEDGVEAGYTF. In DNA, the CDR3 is TGTGCCAGCAGTTTCCCCGCCGTGGAGGATGGGGTCGAGGCTGGCTACACCTTC.

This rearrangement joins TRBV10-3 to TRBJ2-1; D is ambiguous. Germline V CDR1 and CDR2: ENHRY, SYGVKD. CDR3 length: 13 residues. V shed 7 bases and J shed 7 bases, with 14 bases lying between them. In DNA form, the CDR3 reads TGTGCCATCACCCCGGTTTCTTCGAATGAGCAGTTCTTC. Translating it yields CAITPVSSNEQFF.

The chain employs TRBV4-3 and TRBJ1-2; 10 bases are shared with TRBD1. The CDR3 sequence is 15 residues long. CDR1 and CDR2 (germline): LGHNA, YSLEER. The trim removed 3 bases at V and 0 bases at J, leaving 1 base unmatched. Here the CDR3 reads CASSQGTGANYGYTF. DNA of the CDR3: TGCGCCAGCAGCCAGGGGACAGGGGCTAACTATGGCTACACCTTC.

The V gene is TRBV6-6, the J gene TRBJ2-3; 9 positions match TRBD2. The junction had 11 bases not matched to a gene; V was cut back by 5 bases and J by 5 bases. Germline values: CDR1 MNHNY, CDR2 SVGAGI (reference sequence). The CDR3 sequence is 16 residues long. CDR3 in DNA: TGTGCCAGCAGTCCGCCGGGAAGCGGGAGGAAAGATACGCAGTATTTT. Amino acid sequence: CASSPPGSGRKDTQYF.

Here the CDR3 DNA reads TGTGCCAGCAGTGAACCGGGACAGGGGAGCACTGAAGCTTTCTTT. Its translation: CASSEPGQGSTEAFF. The gene calls are TRBV28 and TRBJ1-1; 10 bases are a match to TRBD1. There are 15 residues in the CDR3. V gave up 5 bases and J gave up 4 bases; unmatched junction bases: 7. CDR1 is MDHEN, CDR2 SYDVKM, per germline.

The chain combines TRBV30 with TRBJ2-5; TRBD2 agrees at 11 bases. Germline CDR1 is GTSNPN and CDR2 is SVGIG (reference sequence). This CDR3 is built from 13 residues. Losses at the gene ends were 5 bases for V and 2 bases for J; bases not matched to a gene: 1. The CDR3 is CAWVAGGQETQYF. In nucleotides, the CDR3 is TGTGCCTGGGTAGCGGGGGGGCAAGAGACCCAGTACTTC.

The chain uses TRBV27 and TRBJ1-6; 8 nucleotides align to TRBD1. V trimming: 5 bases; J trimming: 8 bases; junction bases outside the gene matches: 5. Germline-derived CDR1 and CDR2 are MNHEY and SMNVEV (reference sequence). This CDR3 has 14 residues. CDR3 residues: CASSRDRTYSPLHF. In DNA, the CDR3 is TGTGCCAGCAGTCGGGACAGGACATATTCACCCCTCCACTTT.